Below, 8 T cell receptor beta chains from the same sample are listed, as sequenced in a study of T cell responses to AZD1222 COVID-19 vaccine. Libraries were prepared by immunoSEQ multiplex PCR; TCRdb keeps only in-frame clonotypes and omits some of them. The sample lists 80,000 or so clones; approximately 90% were seen once. The input for sequencing was peripheral blood, taken 28 days after the second AZD1222 dose. The origin of the receptors is an adult who received the AZD1222 COVID-19 vaccine.

The chain is built from TRBV29-1 and TRBJ1-1; the D gene is possibly TRBD1 (6 bases). V lost 7 bases to trimming and J lost 7 bases, with 16 bases between them. Per germline, CDR1 SQVTM and CDR2 ANQGSEA. The CDR3 covers 12 residues. The CDR3 coding sequence is TGCAGCGCGGGACATACAACAGGTGAAGCTTTCTTT. This codes for CSAGHTTGEAFF.

The chain has TRBV28 and TRBJ1-1; 11 bases match TRBD1. The germline V gene encodes CDR1 MDHEN and CDR2 SYDVKM. The CDR3 consists of 16 residues. V shed 1 base, J shed 6 bases, and the junction held 7 bases outside the gene matches. The CDR3 spells CASSLFPGQGVSEAFF. The DNA for the CDR3 is TGTGCCAGCAGTTTATTTCCGGGACAGGGGGTATCTGAAGCTTTCTTT.

This chain connects TRBV18 to TRBJ1-1; no reliable D call. The CDR3 has 14 amino acids. Trimming took off 6 bases at V and 1 base at J, with 12 bases between the two ends. The germline gives CDR1 KGHSH, CDR2 LQKENI. The CDR3 protein is CASSPKTENTEAFF. The CDR3 DNA sequence: TGTGCCAGCTCTCCCAAGACGGAGAACACTGAAGCTTTCTTT.

This clone was counted a single time. This chain connects TRBV30 to TRBJ2-7; TRBD1 aligns across 10 bases. The CDR3 extends over 15 amino acids. V shed 4 bases and J 4 bases; nucleotides not matched to a gene: 10. CDR1 is GTSNPN and CDR2 is SVGIG in the germline V gene (reference sequence). The chain's CDR3 is CAWMGAGTGVYEQYF. CDR3 in DNA: TGTGCCTGGATGGGTGCCGGGACAGGGGTTTACGAGCAGTACTTC.

The J gene is TRBJ1-4, the V gene TRBV6-5; no clear D. Germline CDR1 reads MNHEY; CDR2 reads SVGAGI. CDR3 length: 14 amino acids. V was trimmed by 6 bases and J by 3 bases, leaving 11 bases between them. The CDR3 sequence: CASRESAANEKLFF. In DNA form, the CDR3 reads TGTGCCAGCAGAGAGAGTGCCGCTAATGAAAAACTGTTTTTT.

The chain couples TRBV12-3 or TRBV12-4 to TRBJ1-5; D is unclear. The CDR3 spans 13 residues. V dropped 8 bases and J dropped 7 bases, with 15 bases sitting between them. The chain's CDR3 is CASGSQPRQPQHF. CDR3 nucleotide sequence: TGTGCCAGCGGATCCCAGCCCAGACAGCCCCAGCATTTT.

The J gene is TRBJ1-5, the V gene TRBV3-1 (or the pseudogene TRBV3-2), with 8 positions matching TRBD1. The length of the CDR3 is 17 residues. Germline CDR1 and CDR2: LGHDT and YNNKEL (reference sequence). V lost 4 bases and J lost 6; bases outside the gene matches: 14. In DNA, the CDR3 is TGTGCCAGCAGCCCAACTCCCGGCGGACAGGGCGGTCAGCCCCAGCATTTT. Amino acids: CASSPTPGGQGGQPQHF.

The rearrangement links TRBV24-1 to TRBJ2-2; D gene ambiguous. The CDR3 sequence is 12 residues long. Germline values: CDR1 KGHDR, CDR2 SFDVKD. Between the trimmed V and J ends, which lost 6 bases and 6 bases, there was a span of 7 bases. The CDR3 protein is CATSLIAGELFF. CDR3 nucleotides: TGTGCCACCAGTTTGATCGCCGGGGAGCTGTTTTTT.